This T cell receptor (beta chain) came from a study of radiation and T cells in renal cell carcinoma. Study summary: Nephrectomy followed 15 Gy stereotactic body radiation by 4 weeks. Study-level results: In blood, top tumor clones expanded by 2 weeks, shrinking by 4.

Assay: immunoSEQ multiplex PCR; the TCRdb copy retains only in-frame clones and omits some. This table holds some 75,000 clones, 82% found once. Time point denoted: blood 2 weeks post-SBRT. The treatment here: 15 Gy SBRT to primary tumor, nephrectomy 4 weeks later. Clear cell pathology was present in this patient's renal cell carcinoma. About this clone: The target antigen is unknown.

This CDR3 has 15 amino acids. With 7 bases removed from V and 6 bases from J, the gap between germline ends came to 21 bases. The germline V gene encodes CDR1 GTSNPN and CDR2 SVGIG (reference sequence). The gene calls are TRBV30 and TRBJ2-2, with D possibly matching TRBD2 (7 bases). The sequenced sample was blood, obtained from a patient whose treatment included radiotherapy and nephrectomy. This clonotype was obtained from a man in his 60s with renal cell carcinoma. The CDR3 coding sequence is TGTGCCTCGCCCGCGGTTCGGGGGGCGGCCGGGGAGCTGTTTTTT. Protein sequence: CASPAVRGAAGELFF.